Presented here are 21 T cell receptor beta chains from one specimen sequenced in a study of vaccination and CD4 T cells after COVID-19 (dated by TCRdb to 2022 to 2024). Libraries were made using PCR. Sequencing used an Illumina iSeq 100. DNA from cultured CD4+ T cells was subjected to TCR sequencing with the Oncomine TCR Beta short-read assay at the Johns Hopkins FTIC core. TCRdb applied fastp at Q25 and MiXCR to the public reads, then kept only in-frame beta chains. When rows share a CDR3 protein, they turn into one entry using the most common DNA and genes. For this sample there are 15,000 or so distinct CDR3 sequences; around three fifths appear just once. Around 7% of the sample is in the top ten clones. Their antigens are not known. The treatment or condition label for this specimen denotes: roughly 10-day PBMC culture with coronavirus spike peptide pools or control peptides (ViraFEST assay).

Sequenced: CD4+ T cells from blood, cultured in vitro. These TCRs come from a human donor who had recovered from COVID-19.

The rearrangement joins TRBV7-2 to TRBJ1-6; weak D call: TRBD1 (6 bases). CDR1 and CDR2 from the germline V gene are SGHTA and FQGNSA. This CDR3 spans 16 amino acids. Deletions cut 5 bases from V and 3 bases from J, with 14 bases between. The CDR3 nucleotides read TGTGCCAGCAGCAGACAGGTTCCACGCTATAATTCACCCCTCCACTTT. Translated, it gives CASSRQVPRYNSPLHF. Drawing the rest from reference TRBV7-2 and TRBJ1-6, the complete variable domain is GAGVSQSPSNKVTEKGKDVELRCDPISGHTALYWYRQSLGQGLEFLIYFQGNSAPDKSGLPSDRFSAERTGGSVSTLTIQRTQQEDSAVYLCASSRQVPRYNSPLHFGNGTRLTVT.

V is TRBV7-9 and J is TRBJ2-2; D gene ambiguous. The CDR3 length is 14 residues. Looked up from germline, CDR1 is SEHNR and CDR2 is FQNEAQ (reference sequence). V gave up 2 bases and J gave up 4 bases, with 8 bases separating them. The CDR3 DNA reads TGTGCCAGCAGCTTACCTACAGTCACCGGGGAGCTGTTTTTT. Translation: CASSLPTVTGELFF. The entire variable domain, with the rest obtained from reference TRBV7-9 and TRBJ2-2, is as follows: DTGVSQNPRHKITKRGQNVTFRCDPISEHNRLYWYRQTLGQGPEFLTYFQNEAQLEKSRLLSDRFSAERPKGSFSTLEIQRTEQGDSAMYLCASSLPTVTGELFFGEGSRLTVL.

This chain links TRBV11-2 with TRBJ1-1; D is perhaps TRBD1 (6 bases). CDR3 length: 15 residues. Trimming left V 5 bases short and J 6 bases short, with 19 bases between. The V gene's germline CDR1 is SGHAT and CDR2 FQNNGV. The CDR3 sequence: CASSPDSAGDPEAFF. In nucleotides, the CDR3 is TGTGCCAGCAGCCCGGACAGTGCCGGGGACCCTGAAGCTTTCTTT.

This clonotype was counted a few times. V usage is TRBV7-2 and J usage is TRBJ2-3; no reliable D call. Per germline, CDR1 SGHTA and CDR2 FQGNSA. This CDR3 region has 14 residues. V lost 10 bases and J lost 2, with 16 bases in between. In DNA, the CDR3 is TGTGCCACCACCCAGACTGCCTTCACAGATACGCAGTATTTT. It translates to CATTQTAFTDTQYF.

The chain employs TRBV20-1 and TRBJ1-5, with D maybe TRBD1 (5 bases). There are 15 residues in the CDR3. The V end lost 3 bases, the J end lost 6 bases, and 18 bases lay between the germline ends. The germline gives CDR1 DFQATT, CDR2 SNEGSKA (reference sequence). The CDR3 loop is CSASHRDGGGQPQHF. The CDR3, as DNA: TGCAGTGCTAGCCATCGGGACGGCGGCGGTCAGCCCCAGCATTTT.

The V gene is TRBV5-1, the J gene TRBJ1-6; D remains unclear. The CDR3 extends over 13 amino acids. The V gene lost 3 bases and the J gene lost 7 bases, with 8 bases spanning the gap. Germline V gives CDR1 SGHRS, CDR2 YFSETQ. The CDR3 sequence is CASSSSTNSPLHF. DNA of the CDR3: TGCGCCAGCAGCTCGAGCACGAATTCACCCCTCCACTTT.

This sequence joins TRBV20-1 and TRBJ2-7; 9 bases line up with TRBD2. V lost 3 bases, J lost 5 bases, and 2 bases stayed unmatched. The CDR3 contains 12 residues. Germline V gene data show CDR1 as DFQATT and CDR2 as SNEGSKA (reference sequence). The CDR3 region is CSARGLADEQYF. The CDR3 nucleotides read TGCAGTGCTAGGGGACTAGCAGACGAGCAGTACTTC.

CDR3 sequence reads: CAWSVQARETQYF. The CDR3 DNA is TGTGCCTGGAGTGTACAGGCGCGGGAGACCCAGTACTTC. The chain recombines TRBV30 with TRBJ2-5; possible D gene TRBD1, 5 bases. The CDR3 is 13 residues long. Trimming took off 0 bases at V and 5 bases at J, with 10 bases between the two ends. Looked up from germline, CDR1 is GTSNPN and CDR2 is SVGIG (reference sequence).

The gene calls are TRBV15 and TRBJ2-7; 8 bases align to TRBD2. The CDR3 covers 17 residues. Germline V gene sequence: CDR1 LNHNV, CDR2 YYDKDF (reference sequence). With 1 base clipped from V and 4 bases from J, the junction kept 12 bases outside the gene matches. CDR3 coding DNA: TGTGCCACCAGCAGAGGGGGGATAACTAGCGGTGGGTACGAGCAGTACTTC. This translates into CATSRGGITSGGYEQYF. Variable domain in full (rest from reference TRBV15 and TRBJ2-7): DAMVIQNPRYQVTQFGKPVTLSCSQTLNHNVMYWYQQKSSQAPKLLFHYYDKDFNNEADTPDNFQSRRPNTSFCFLDIRSPGLGDTAMYLCATSRGGITSGGYEQYFGPGTRLTVT.

CDR3 loop: CASSLPGTEAFF. The CDR3 DNA reads TGCGCCAGCAGCTTGCCGGGGACTGAAGCTTTCTTT. The rearrangement uses TRBV5-1 and TRBJ1-1; D unresolved. The CDR3 length is 12 residues. The germline gives CDR1 SGHRS, CDR2 YFSETQ. V lost 1 base and J lost 5, with 6 bases in between.

CDR3 amino acids: CATQQGVGQYF. CDR3 DNA: TGTGCCACCCAACAGGGAGTGGGGCAGTACTTC. The chain is built from TRBV19 and TRBJ2-7, with D possibly TRBD1 on 6 matching bases. Trimming left V 10 bases short and J 9 bases short, with 16 bases between. The germline gives CDR1 LNHDA, CDR2 SQIVND (reference sequence). This CDR3 has 11 amino acids.

The J gene is TRBJ1-5, the V gene TRBV6-2 or TRBV6-3, with TRBD1 matching over 7 bases. With 6 bases clipped from V and 0 bases from J, the junction kept 11 bases outside the gene matches. The CDR3 is made up of 17 amino acids. Germline CDR1 reads MNHEY; CDR2 reads SVGEGT. The CDR3 sequence: CASRFQDRKYSNQPQHF. In DNA form, the CDR3 reads TGTGCCAGCAGATTCCAGGACAGGAAGTATAGCAATCAGCCCCAGCATTTT.

This clonotype was observed a handful of times. The chain recombines TRBV6-1 with TRBJ1-6; no clear D. V was cut by 6 bases and J by 9 bases, with 12 bases left in between. Germline V gene lookup returns CDR1 MNHNS and CDR2 SASEGT. CDR3 length: 13 amino acids. CDR3 in amino acids: CASRDEFASPLHF. CDR3 nucleotide sequence: TGTGCCAGCAGAGACGAATTTGCTTCACCCCTCCACTTT.

The chain recombines TRBV20-1 with TRBJ1-2; D may be TRBD1 (5 bases). Germline assignment: CDR1 DFQATT and CDR2 SNEGSKA (reference sequence). The CDR3 runs to 12 residues. The V end was cut by 4 bases, the J end by 5 bases, with 11 bases between. The chain's CDR3 is CSATVDSYGYTF. The CDR3 DNA reads as TGCAGTGCTACCGTTGACAGTTATGGCTACACCTTC.

The chain employs TRBV20-1 and TRBJ2-1, with unresolved D. CDR1 DFQATT and CDR2 SNEGSKA come from the germline V gene (reference sequence). The CDR3 sequence is 12 residues long. The V gene lost 2 bases and the J gene lost 4 bases, with 6 bases spanning the gap. The CDR3 is CSARSNYNEQFF. CDR3 nucleotide sequence: TGCAGTGCTAGATCGAATTACAATGAGCAGTTCTTC.

This clonotype has only a few counts. The chain uses TRBV7-2 and TRBJ1-1, with D hard to call. Between the trimmed V and J ends, which lost 5 bases and 2 bases, there was a span of 15 bases. The germline CDR1 and CDR2 sequences are SGHTA and FQGNSA. The CDR3 spans 15 residues. CDR3 residues: CASSPWPRGNTEAFF. The CDR3 DNA sequence: TGTGCCAGCAGCCCTTGGCCTCGAGGAAACACTGAAGCTTTCTTT. Combining the CDR3 with reference TRBV7-2 and TRBJ1-1 gives the whole variable domain GAGVSQSPSNKVTEKGKDVELRCDPISGHTALYWYRQSLGQGLEFLIYFQGNSAPDKSGLPSDRFSAERTGGSVSTLTIQRTQQEDSAVYLCASSPWPRGNTEAFFGQGTRLTVV.

The chain joins TRBV15 to TRBJ2-3; D is unresolved. V shed 1 base and J shed 4 bases, with 15 bases lying between them. Germline CDR1 and CDR2: LNHNV and YYDKDF (reference sequence). This CDR3 region has 16 residues. The chain's CDR3 is CATSRVSLSTPDTQYF. Written as DNA, the CDR3 is TGTGCCACCAGCAGAGTAAGTCTTTCAACACCAGATACGCAGTATTTT.

J is TRBJ1-2 and V is TRBV5-4, with 7 bases matching TRBD1. CDR1 and CDR2 from the germline V gene are SGHNT and YYREEE (reference sequence). Trimming cost V 3 bases and J 8 bases; bases outside gene matches: 7. The CDR3 contains 13 residues. CDR3 bases: TGTGCCAGCAGCTCGACAGGGCTTAAAGGCTACACCTTC. Its translation is CASSSTGLKGYTF.

This clonotype was seen a few times. The V gene is TRBV6-2 or TRBV6-3, the J gene TRBJ1-5; perhaps TRBD1 as D (5 bases). The CDR3 consists of 14 residues. The germline V and J ends were trimmed by 7 bases and 4 bases, with 14 bases remaining between them. Germline V gives CDR1 MNHEY, CDR2 SVGEGT. The CDR3 loop is CASTLHGANQPQHF. The CDR3 DNA reads as TGTGCCAGCACCTTACATGGGGCGAATCAGCCCCAGCATTTT.

V is TRBV19 and J is TRBJ1-2, with TRBD1 identical over 8 bases. The CDR3 has 13 amino acids. Germline V lookup: CDR1 LNHDA, CDR2 SQIVND (reference sequence). With 7 bases clipped from V and 8 bases from J, the junction kept 9 bases outside the gene matches. The CDR3 sequence is CASTDQGAQGYTF. The DNA of the CDR3 is TGTGCCAGTACCGACCAGGGGGCGCAAGGCTACACCTTC.

The CDR3 protein is CASSLAWTGDYGYTF. In nucleotides, the CDR3 is TGTGCCAGCAGCTTAGCTTGGACAGGGGACTATGGCTACACCTTC. This chain uses TRBV7-2 with TRBJ1-2; 9 bases map to TRBD1. The CDR3 has 15 amino acids. Germline V gives CDR1 SGHTA, CDR2 FQGNSA. Unmatched junction bases numbered 2, after V lost 0 bases and J lost 3 bases.